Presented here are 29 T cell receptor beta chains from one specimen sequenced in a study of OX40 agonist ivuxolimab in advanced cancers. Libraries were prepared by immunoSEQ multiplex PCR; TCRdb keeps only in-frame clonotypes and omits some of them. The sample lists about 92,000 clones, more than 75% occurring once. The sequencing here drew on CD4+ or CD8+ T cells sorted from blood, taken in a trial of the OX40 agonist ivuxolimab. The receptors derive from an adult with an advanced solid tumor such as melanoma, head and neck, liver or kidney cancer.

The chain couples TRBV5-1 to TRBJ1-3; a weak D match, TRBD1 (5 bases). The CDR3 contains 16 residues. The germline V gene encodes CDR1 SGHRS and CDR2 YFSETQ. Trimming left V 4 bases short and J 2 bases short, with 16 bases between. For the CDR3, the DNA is TGCGCCAGCAGCAATAGACAGAGGGAGACTGGAAACACCATATATTTT. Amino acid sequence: CASSNRQRETGNTIYF.

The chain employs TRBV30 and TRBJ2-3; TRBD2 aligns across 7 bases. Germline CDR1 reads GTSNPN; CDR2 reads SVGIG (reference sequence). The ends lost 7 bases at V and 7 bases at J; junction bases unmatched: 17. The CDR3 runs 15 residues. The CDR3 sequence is CAFSSQRLAFYTQYF. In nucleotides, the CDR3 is TGTGCCTTCTCCTCCCAGCGACTAGCCTTCTATACGCAGTATTTT.

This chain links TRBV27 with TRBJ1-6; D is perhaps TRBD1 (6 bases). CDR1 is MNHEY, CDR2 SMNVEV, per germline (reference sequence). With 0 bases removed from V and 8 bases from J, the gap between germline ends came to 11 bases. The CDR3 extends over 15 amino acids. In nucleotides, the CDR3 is TGTGCCAGCAGTTTATCGCGGGACACCTATTCACCCCTCCACTTT. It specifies CASSLSRDTYSPLHF.

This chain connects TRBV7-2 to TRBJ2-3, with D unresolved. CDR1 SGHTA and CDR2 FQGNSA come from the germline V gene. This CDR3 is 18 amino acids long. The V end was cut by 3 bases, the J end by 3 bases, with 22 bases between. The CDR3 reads CASSFYRRSTHGTDTQYF. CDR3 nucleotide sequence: TGTGCCAGCAGCTTTTACCGCCGTTCGACTCATGGGACAGATACGCAGTATTTT. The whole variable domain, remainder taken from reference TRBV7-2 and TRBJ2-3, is GAGVSQSPSNKVTEKGKDVELRCDPISGHTALYWYRQSLGQGLEFLIYFQGNSAPDKSGLPSDRFSAERTGGSVSTLTIQRTQQEDSAVYLCASSFYRRSTHGTDTQYFGPGTRLTVL.

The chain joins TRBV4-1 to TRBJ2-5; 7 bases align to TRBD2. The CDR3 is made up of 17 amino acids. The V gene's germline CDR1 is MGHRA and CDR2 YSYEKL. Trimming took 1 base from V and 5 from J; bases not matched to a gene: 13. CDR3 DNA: TGCGCCAGCAGCCAAGTACTGACGGGAGGTCGGTTTGAGACCCAGTACTTC. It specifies CASSQVLTGGRFETQYF.

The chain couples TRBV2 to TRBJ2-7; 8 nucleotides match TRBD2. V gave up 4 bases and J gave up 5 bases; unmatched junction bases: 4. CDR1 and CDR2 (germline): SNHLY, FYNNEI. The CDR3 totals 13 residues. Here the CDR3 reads CASSVERENEQYF. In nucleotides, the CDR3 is TGTGCCAGCAGTGTCGAGCGGGAGAACGAGCAGTACTTC.

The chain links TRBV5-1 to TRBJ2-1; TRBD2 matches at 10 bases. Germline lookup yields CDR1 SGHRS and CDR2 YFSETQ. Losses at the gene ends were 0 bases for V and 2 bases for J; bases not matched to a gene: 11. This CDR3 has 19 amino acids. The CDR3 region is CASSLGALIAGGTYNEQFF. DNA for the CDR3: TGCGCCAGCAGCTTGGGCGCACTAATAGCGGGAGGCACCTACAATGAGCAGTTCTTC.

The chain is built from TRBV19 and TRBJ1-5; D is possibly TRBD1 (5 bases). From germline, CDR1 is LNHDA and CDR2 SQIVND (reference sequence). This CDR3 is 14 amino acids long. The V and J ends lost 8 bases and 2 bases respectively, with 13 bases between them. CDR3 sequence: CASQNSRGNQPQHF. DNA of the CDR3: TGTGCCAGTCAAAACTCCAGGGGCAATCAGCCCCAGCATTTT.

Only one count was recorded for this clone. For the CDR3, the DNA is TGTGCCAGCAGCCCACACAGGTCTCCCAGTACGCAGTATTTT. This encodes CASSPHRSPSTQYF. The chain couples TRBV16 to TRBJ2-3, with D possibly matching TRBD1 (5 bases). Germline V gives CDR1 KGHSY, CDR2 FQNENV. The CDR3 is 14 residues long. Trimming shortened V by 4 bases and J by 8 bases, and 16 bases separated the two germline ends.

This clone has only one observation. DNA of the CDR3: TGTGCCAGCAGGCCGCGACAGGGTGGGAATGGAAACACCATATATTTT. This sequence encodes CASRPRQGGNGNTIYF. The chain couples TRBV28 to TRBJ1-3, with 7 bases matching TRBD1. V shed 6 bases and J 3 bases; nucleotides not matched to a gene: 11. Germline V gene lookup returns CDR1 MDHEN and CDR2 SYDVKM. The CDR3 sequence is 16 residues long.

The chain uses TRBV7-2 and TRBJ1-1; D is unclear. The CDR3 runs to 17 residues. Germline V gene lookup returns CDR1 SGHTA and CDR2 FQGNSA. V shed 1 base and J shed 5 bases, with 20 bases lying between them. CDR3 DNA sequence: TGTGCCAGCAGCTTAGTCCCTCTGGGTTCACAAGGAACTGAAGCTTTCTTT. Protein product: CASSLVPLGSQGTEAFF.

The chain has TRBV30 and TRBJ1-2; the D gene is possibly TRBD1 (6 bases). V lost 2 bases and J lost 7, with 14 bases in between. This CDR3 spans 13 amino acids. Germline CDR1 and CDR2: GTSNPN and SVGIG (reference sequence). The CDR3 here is CAWSPWGGGGYTF. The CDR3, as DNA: TGTGCCTGGAGTCCTTGGGGGGGCGGTGGCTACACCTTC.

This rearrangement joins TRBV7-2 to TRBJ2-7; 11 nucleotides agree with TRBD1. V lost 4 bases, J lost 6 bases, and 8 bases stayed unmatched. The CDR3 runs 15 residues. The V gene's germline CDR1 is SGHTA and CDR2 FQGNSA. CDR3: CASSSPDRGRLEQYF. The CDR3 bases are TGTGCCAGCAGCTCCCCGGACAGGGGGCGGCTCGAGCAGTACTTC.

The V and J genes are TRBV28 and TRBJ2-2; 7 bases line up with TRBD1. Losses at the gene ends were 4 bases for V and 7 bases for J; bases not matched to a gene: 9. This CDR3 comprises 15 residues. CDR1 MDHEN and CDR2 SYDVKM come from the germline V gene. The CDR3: CASSYNDRADGELFF. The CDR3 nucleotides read TGTGCCAGCAGTTACAACGACAGGGCAGACGGGGAGCTGTTTTTT. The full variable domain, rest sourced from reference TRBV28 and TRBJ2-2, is DVKVTQSSRYLVKRTGEKVFLECVQDMDHENMFWYRQDPGLGLRLIYFSYDVKMKEKGDIPEGYSVSREKKERFSLILESASTNQTSMYLCASSYNDRADGELFFGEGSRLTVL.

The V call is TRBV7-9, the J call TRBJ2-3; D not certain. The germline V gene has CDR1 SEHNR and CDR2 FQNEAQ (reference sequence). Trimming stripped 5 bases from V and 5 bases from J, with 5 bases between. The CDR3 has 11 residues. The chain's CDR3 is CASSARDTQYF. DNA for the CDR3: TGTGCCAGCAGCGCCAGAGATACGCAGTATTTT.

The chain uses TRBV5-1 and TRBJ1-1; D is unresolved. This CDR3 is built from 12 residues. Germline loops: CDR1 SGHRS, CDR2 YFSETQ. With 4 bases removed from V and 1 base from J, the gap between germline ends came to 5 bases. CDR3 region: CASSRGNTEAFF. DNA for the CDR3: TGCGCCAGCAGCAGAGGGAACACTGAAGCTTTCTTT.

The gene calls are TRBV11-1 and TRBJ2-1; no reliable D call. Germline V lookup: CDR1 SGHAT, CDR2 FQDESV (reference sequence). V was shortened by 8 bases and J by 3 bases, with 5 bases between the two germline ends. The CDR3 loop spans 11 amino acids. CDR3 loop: CASGFYNEQFF. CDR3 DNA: TGTGCCAGCGGGTTCTACAATGAGCAGTTCTTC.

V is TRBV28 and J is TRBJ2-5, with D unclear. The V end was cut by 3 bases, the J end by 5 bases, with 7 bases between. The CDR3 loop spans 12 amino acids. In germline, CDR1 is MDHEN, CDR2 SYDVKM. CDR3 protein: CASSLESETQYF. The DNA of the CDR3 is TGTGCCAGCAGTTTGGAGTCTGAGACCCAGTACTTC. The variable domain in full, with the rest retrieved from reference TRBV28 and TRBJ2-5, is DVKVTQSSRYLVKRTGEKVFLECVQDMDHENMFWYRQDPGLGLRLIYFSYDVKMKEKGDIPEGYSVSREKKERFSLILESASTNQTSMYLCASSLESETQYFGPGTRLLVL.

The CDR3, as DNA: TGTGCCAGCAGCTTGGGTCGACTCCAAGAGACCCAGTACTTC. The encoded protein is CASSLGRLQETQYF. This sequence joins TRBV7-9 and TRBJ2-5, with D uncertain. The CDR3 covers 14 residues. Trimming took off 3 bases at V and 1 base at J, with 9 bases between the two ends. The V gene's germline CDR1 is SEHNR and CDR2 FQNEAQ (reference sequence).

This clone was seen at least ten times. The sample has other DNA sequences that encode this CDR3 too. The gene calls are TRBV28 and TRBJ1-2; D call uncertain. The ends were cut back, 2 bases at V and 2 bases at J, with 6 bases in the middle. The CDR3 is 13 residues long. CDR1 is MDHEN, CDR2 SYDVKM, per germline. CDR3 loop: CASSLTGNYGYTF. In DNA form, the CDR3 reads TGTGCCAGCAGTTTAACGGGGAACTATGGCTACACCTTC.

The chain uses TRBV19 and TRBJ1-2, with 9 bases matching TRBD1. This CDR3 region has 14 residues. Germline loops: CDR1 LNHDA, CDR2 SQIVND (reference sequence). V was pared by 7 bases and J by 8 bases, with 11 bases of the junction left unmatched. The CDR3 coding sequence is TGTGCCAGTACCATGGGACAGGGAATTGGAGGCTACACCTTC. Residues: CASTMGQGIGGYTF.

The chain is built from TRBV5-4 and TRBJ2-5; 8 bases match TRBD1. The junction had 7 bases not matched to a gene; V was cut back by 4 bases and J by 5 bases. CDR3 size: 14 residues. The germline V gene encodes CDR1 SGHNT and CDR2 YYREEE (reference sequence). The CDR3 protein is CASSVISGGETQYF. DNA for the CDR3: TGTGCCAGCAGCGTCATCTCAGGGGGCGAGACCCAGTACTTC.

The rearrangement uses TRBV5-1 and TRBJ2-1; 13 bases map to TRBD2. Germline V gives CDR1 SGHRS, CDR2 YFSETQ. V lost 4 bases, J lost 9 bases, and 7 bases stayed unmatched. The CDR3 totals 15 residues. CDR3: CASSGGLAGVSEQFF. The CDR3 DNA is TGCGCCAGCAGCGGCGGACTAGCGGGAGTTTCTGAGCAGTTCTTC.

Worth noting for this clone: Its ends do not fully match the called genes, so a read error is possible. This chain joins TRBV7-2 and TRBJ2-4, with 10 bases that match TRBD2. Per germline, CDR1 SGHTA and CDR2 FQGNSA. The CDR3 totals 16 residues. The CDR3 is CASSLVGSGRLTAGIF. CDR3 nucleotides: TGTGCCAGCAGCTTAGTGGGTAGCGGGAGGCTGACTGCGGGGATCTTC.

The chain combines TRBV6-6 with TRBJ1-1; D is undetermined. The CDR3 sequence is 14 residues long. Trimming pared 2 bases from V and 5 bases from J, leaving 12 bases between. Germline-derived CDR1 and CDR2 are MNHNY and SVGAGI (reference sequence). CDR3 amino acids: CASSYRQSITEAFF. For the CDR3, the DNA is TGTGCCAGCAGTTACCGTCAGTCGATTACTGAAGCTTTCTTT.

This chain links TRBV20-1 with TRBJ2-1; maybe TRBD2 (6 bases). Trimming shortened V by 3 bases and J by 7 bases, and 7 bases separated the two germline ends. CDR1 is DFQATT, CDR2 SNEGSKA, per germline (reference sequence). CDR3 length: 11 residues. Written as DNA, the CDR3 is TGCAGTGCTAGGGCGGGAAATGAGCAGTTCTTC. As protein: CSARAGNEQFF.

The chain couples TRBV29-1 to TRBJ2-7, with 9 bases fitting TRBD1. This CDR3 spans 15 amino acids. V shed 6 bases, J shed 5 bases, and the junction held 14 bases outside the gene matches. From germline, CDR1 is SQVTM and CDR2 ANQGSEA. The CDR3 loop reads CSVSKGTGLRDEQYF. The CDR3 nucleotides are TGCAGCGTCTCCAAAGGGACAGGGTTACGGGACGAGCAGTACTTC.

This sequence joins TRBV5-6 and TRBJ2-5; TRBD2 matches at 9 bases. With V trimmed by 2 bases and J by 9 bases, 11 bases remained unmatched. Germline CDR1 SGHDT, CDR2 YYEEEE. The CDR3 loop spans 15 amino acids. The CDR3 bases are TGTGCCAGCAGCTTTATAGCGGGAGCCTCCGAGGCCCAGTACTTC. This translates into CASSFIAGASEAQYF.

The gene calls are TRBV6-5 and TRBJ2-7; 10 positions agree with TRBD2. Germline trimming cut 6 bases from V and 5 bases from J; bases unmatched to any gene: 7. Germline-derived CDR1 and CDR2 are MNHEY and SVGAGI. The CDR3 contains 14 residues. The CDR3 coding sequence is TGTGCCAGCAGACCTAGCGGGAGTAAGAACGAGCAGTACTTC. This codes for CASRPSGSKNEQYF.